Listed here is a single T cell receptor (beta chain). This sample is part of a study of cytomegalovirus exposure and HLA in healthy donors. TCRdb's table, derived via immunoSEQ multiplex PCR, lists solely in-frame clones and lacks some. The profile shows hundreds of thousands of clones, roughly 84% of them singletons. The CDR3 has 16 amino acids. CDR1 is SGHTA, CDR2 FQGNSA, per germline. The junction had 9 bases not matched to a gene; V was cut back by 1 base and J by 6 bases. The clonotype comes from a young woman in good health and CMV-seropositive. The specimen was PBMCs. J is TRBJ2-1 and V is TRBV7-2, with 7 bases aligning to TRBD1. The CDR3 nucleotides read TGTGCCAGCAGCTTAGGGTTCCGAGACAGGGTCAATGAGCAGTTCTTC. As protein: CASSLGFRDRVNEQFF.